This T cell receptor (beta chain) comes out of a study of identical twins. Trimming took 2 bases from V and 3 from J; bases not matched to a gene: 4. Per germline, CDR1 KGHSH and CDR2 LQKENI. This CDR3 is built from 14 residues. Study results and limitations: Modeled out-of-frame TCR alpha sharing in monozygotic twins fell below observed levels.

From the 5' RACE reads, TCRdb called clonotypes with MiXCR, one entry per CDR3 protein. This sample yields approximately 500,000 distinct CDR3 sequences, of which approximately 24% are seen a single time; over 2.5% belongs to the top ten. Healthy Caucasian individuals made up all the donors. This clonotype occurred a few times. The antigen is unknown. Separately, the same data were catalogued under a study of T cells expressing NK-cell markers.

The receptor comes from a woman under 30 in good health. The sequenced material came from CD4+ T cells sorted from blood. V gene TRBV18 combines with J gene TRBJ2-7, with TRBD1 identical over 7 bases. CDR3 nucleotides: TGTGCCAGCTCACCATTAGGGACAGACTACGAGCAGTACTTC. Encoded protein: CASSPLGTDYEQYF. Supplemented by reference TRBV18 and TRBJ2-7, the full variable domain reads NAGVMQNPRHLVRRRGQEARLRCSPMKGHSHVYWYRQLPEEGLKFMVYLQKENIIDESGMPKERFSAEFPKEGPSILRIQQVVRGDSAAYFCASSPLGTDYEQYFGPGTRLTVT.